Below, 2 T cell receptor beta chains from the same sample are listed, as sequenced in a study of blood T cell repertoires in COVID-19. Here immunoSEQ multiplex PCR was the method, and the copy in TCRdb shows in-frame clones only, minus some. This table has around 300,000 clones, 80% to 90% appearing once. Sequencing input: peripheral blood. The source of these receptors is a woman aged 25 to 39 with active or convalescent COVID-19.

The chain joins TRBV18 to TRBJ2-3; 12 nucleotides match TRBD2. The CDR3 runs to 16 residues. The trim removed 3 bases at V and 1 base at J, leaving 2 bases unmatched. Germline values: CDR1 KGHSH, CDR2 LQKENI. The CDR3 protein is CASSPRTSGGTDTQYF. CDR3 DNA: TGTGCCAGCTCACCCCGGACTAGCGGGGGCACAGATACGCAGTATTTT.

V and J are TRBV6-1 and TRBJ2-7; D uncertain. This CDR3 spans 16 amino acids. Germline CDR1 and CDR2: MNHNS and SASEGT. Trimming left V 4 bases short and J 3 bases short, with 19 bases between. The CDR3 DNA sequence: TGTGCCAGCAGTGGGTCACGGTCCGCGGAAAGCTACGAGCAGTACTTC. This translates into CASSGSRSAESYEQYF.